This T cell receptor (beta chain) was documented in a study of cytomegalovirus exposure and HLA in healthy donors. All the people who gave samples were healthy bone marrow donors. This clone was seen a few times. Distinct nucleotide sequences in the sample also encode this CDR3. Germline V gives CDR1 LNHDA, CDR2 SQIVND (reference sequence). V trimming: 7 bases; J trimming: 0 bases; junction bases outside the gene matches: 13. The CDR3 sequence is 20 residues long. The PCR contained 60 Vbeta and 13 Jbeta primers. Sequencing used immunoSEQ multiplex PCR; TCRdb keeps in-frame clones, though not all of them. In the table there are around 63,000 clones, roughly 73% of which are singletons.

This TCR was sampled from a man aged 35-49 years in good health and CMV-seronegative. This chain links TRBV19 with TRBJ2-1; 15 bases are a match to TRBD2. The source material was PBMCs. The CDR3: CASTPGLAGGGGDSYNEQFF. The DNA of the CDR3 is TGTGCCAGTACTCCCGGACTAGCGGGAGGGGGGGGCGACTCCTACAATGAGCAGTTCTTC. The variable domain in full, completed from reference TRBV19 and TRBJ2-1, reads DGGITQSPKYLFRKEGQNVTLSCEQNLNHDAMYWYRQDPGQGLRLIYYSQIVNDFQKGDIAEGYSVSREKKESFPLTVTSAQKNPTAFYLCASTPGLAGGGGDSYNEQFFGPGTRLTVL.